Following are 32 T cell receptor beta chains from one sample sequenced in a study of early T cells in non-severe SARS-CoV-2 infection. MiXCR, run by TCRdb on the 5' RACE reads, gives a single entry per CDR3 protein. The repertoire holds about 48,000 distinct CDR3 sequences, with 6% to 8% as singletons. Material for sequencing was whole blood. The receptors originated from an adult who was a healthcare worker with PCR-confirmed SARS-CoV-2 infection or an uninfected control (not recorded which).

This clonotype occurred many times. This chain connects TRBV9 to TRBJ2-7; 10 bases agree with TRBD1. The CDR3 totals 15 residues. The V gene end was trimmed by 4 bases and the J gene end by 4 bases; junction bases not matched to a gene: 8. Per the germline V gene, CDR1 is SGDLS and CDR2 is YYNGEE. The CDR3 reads CASSPSDRGVYEQYF. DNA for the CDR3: TGTGCCAGCAGCCCTTCGGACAGGGGGGTTTACGAGCAGTACTTC. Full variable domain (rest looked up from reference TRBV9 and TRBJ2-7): DSGVTQTPKHLITATGQRVTLRCSPRSGDLSVYWYQQSLDQGLQFLIQYYNGEERAKGNILERFSAQQFPDLHSELNLSSLELGDSALYFCASSPSDRGVYEQYFGPGTRLTVT.

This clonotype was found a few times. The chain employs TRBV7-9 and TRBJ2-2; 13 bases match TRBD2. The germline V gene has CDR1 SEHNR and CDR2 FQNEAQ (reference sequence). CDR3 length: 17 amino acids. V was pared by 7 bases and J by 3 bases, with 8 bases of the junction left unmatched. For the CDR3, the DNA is TGTGCCAGCACCGAGACTAGCGGGGGGCAGGACACCGGGGAGCTGTTTTTT. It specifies CASTETSGGQDTGELFF.

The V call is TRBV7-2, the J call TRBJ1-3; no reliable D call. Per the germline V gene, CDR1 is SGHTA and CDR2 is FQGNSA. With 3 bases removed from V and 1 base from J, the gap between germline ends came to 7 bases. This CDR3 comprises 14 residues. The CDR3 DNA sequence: TGTGCCAGCAGCTTCTCGAGTTCTGGAAACACCATATATTTT. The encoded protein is CASSFSSSGNTIYF.

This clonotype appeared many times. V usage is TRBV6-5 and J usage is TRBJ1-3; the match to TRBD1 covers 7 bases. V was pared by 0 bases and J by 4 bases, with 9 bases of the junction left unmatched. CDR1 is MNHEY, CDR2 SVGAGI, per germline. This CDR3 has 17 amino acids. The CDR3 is CASSYSKQGFDGNTIYF. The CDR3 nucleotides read TGTGCCAGCAGTTACTCCAAACAGGGGTTCGACGGAAACACCATATATTTT.

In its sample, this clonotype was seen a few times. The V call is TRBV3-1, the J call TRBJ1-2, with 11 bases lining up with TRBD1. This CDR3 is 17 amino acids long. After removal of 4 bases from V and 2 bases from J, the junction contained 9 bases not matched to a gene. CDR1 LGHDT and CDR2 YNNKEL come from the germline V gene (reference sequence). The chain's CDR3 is CASSPLDRGRSNYGYTF. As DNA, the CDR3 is TGTGCCAGCAGCCCGTTGGACAGGGGGCGATCGAACTATGGCTACACCTTC.

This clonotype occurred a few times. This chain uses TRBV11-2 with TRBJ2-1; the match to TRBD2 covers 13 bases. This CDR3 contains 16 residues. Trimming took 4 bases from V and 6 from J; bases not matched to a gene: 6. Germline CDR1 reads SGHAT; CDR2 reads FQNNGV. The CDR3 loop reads CASSSGLAGLFNEQFF. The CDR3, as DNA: TGTGCCAGCAGCTCGGGACTAGCGGGACTTTTCAATGAGCAGTTCTTC.

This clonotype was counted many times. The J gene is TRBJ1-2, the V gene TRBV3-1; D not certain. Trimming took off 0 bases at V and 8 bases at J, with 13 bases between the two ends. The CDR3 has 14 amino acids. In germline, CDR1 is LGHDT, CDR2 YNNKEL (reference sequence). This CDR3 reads CASSQDLVTIGYTF. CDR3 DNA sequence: TGTGCCAGCAGCCAAGATTTGGTTACAATCGGCTACACCTTC. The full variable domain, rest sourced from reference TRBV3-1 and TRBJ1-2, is DTAVSQTPKYLVTQMGNDKSIKCEQNLGHDTMYWYKQDSKKFLKIMFSYNNKELIINETVPNRFSPKSPDKAHLNLHINSLELGDSAVYFCASSQDLVTIGYTFGSGTRLTVV.

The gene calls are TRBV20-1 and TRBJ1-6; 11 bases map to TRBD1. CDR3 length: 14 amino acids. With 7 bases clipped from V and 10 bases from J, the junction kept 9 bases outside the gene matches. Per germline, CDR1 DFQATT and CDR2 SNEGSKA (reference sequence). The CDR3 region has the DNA TGCAGTGTTCGCGGGACAGGGGGTTGGTCACCCCTCCACTTT. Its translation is CSVRGTGGWSPLHF.

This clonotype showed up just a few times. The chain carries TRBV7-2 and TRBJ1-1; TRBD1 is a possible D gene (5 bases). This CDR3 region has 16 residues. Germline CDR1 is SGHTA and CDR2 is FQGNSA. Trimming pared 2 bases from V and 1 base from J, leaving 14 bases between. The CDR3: CASSLQPIGQNTEAFF. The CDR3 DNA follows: TGTGCCAGCAGCTTACAACCCATTGGACAGAACACTGAAGCTTTCTTT.

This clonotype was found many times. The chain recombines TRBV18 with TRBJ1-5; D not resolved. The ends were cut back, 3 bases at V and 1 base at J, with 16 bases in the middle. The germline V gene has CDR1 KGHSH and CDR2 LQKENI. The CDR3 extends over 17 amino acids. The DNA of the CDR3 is TGTGCCAGCTCACCCGGCATCATGACGGCGAGCAATCAGCCCCAGCATTTT. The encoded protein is CASSPGIMTASNQPQHF.

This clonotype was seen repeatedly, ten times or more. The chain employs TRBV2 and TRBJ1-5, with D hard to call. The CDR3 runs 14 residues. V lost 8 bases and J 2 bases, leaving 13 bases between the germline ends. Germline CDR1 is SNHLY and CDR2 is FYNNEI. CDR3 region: CASLERVGNQPQHF. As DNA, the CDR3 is TGTGCCAGCCTAGAGAGGGTTGGCAATCAGCCCCAGCATTTT.

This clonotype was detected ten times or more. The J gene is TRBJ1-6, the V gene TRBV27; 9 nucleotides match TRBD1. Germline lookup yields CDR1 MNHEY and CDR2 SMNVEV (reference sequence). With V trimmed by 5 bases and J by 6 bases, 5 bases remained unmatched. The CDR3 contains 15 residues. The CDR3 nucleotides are TGTGCCAGCAGTCCCGGGACAGGGCGTAATTCACCCCTCCACTTT. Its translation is CASSPGTGRNSPLHF.

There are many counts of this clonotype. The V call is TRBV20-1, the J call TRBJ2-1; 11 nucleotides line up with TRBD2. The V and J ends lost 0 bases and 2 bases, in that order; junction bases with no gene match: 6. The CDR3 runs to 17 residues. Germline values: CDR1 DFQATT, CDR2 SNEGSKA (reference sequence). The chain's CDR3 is CSARDIYSGGAYNEQFF. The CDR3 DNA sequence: TGCAGTGCTAGAGATATATATAGCGGGGGGGCCTACAATGAGCAGTTCTTC.

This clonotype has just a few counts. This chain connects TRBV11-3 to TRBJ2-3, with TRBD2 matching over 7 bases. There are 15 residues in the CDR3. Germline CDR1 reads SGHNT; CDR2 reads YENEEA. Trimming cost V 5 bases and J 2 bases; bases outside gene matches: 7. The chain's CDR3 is CASSPSGLPTDTQYF. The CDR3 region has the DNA TGTGCCAGCAGCCCCTCGGGACTACCCACAGATACGCAGTATTTT.

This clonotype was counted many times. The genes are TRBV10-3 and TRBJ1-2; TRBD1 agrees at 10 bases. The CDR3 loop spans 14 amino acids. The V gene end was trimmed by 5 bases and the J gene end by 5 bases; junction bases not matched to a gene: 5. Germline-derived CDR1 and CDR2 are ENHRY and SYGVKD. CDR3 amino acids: CAISPGQGTYGYTF. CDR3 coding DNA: TGTGCCATCAGTCCGGGACAGGGGACTTATGGCTACACCTTC.

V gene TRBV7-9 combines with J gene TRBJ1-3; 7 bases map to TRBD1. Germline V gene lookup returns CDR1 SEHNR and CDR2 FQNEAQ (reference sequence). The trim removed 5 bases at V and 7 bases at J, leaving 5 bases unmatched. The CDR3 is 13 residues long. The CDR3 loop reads CASSPRGSNTIYF. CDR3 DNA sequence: TGTGCCAGCAGCCCCAGGGGGTCTAACACCATATATTTT. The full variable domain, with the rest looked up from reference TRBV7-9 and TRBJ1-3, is DTGVSQNPRHKITKRGQNVTFRCDPISEHNRLYWYRQTLGQGPEFLTYFQNEAQLEKSRLLSDRFSAERPKGSFSTLEIQRTEQGDSAMYLCASSPRGSNTIYFGEGSWLTVV.

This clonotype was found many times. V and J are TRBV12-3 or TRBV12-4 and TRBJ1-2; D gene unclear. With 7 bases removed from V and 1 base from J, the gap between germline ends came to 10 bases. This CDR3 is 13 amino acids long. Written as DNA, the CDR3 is TGTGCCAGCACAAAGACATTTAACTATGGCTACACCTTC. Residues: CASTKTFNYGYTF.

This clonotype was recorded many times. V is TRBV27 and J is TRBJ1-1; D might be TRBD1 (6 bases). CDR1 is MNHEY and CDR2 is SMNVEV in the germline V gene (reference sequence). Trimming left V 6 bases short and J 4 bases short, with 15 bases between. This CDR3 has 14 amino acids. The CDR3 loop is CASRVTGMGTEAFF. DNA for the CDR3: TGTGCCAGCAGGGTGACAGGCATGGGCACTGAAGCTTTCTTT.

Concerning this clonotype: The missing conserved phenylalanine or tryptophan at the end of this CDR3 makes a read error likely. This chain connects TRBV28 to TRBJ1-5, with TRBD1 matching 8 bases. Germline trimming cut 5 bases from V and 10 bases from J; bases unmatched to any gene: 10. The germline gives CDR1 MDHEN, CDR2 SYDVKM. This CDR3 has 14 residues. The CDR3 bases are TGTGCCAGCAGTCCCCCCCAGGGGGCAAGTCCCCAGCATTCT. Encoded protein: CASSPPQGASPQHS.

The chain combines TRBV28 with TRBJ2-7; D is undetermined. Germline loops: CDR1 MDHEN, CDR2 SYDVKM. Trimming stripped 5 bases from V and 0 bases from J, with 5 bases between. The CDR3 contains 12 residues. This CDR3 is CASSPTSYEQYF. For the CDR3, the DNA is TGTGCCAGCAGTCCGACCTCCTACGAGCAGTACTTC.

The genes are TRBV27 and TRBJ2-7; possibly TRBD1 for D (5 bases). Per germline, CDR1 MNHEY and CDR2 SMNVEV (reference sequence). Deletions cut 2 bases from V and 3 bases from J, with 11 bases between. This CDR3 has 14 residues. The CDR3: CASSLRSQGYEQYF. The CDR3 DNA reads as TGTGCCAGCAGTTTACGGAGTCAGGGCTACGAGCAGTACTTC.

The CDR3 DNA is TGTGCCAGCAGCCGGGGACAATTGAACTACACCTTC. It codes for CASSRGQLNYTF. V usage is TRBV3-1 and J usage is TRBJ1-2; a weak D match, TRBD1 (6 bases). The V gene's germline CDR1 is LGHDT and CDR2 YNNKEL (reference sequence). Trimming shortened V by 4 bases and J by 10 bases, and 13 bases separated the two germline ends. This CDR3 has 12 amino acids. The full variable domain, with the rest looked up from reference TRBV3-1 and TRBJ1-2, is DTAVSQTPKYLVTQMGNDKSIKCEQNLGHDTMYWYKQDSKKFLKIMFSYNNKELIINETVPNRFSPKSPDKAHLNLHINSLELGDSAVYFCASSRGQLNYTFGSGTRLTVV.

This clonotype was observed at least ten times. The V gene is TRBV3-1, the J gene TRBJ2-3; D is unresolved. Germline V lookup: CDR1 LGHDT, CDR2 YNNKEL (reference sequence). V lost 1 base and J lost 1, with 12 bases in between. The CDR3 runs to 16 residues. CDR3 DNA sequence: TGTGCCAGCAGCCAAGTACTCAGTAAGGGCACAGATACGCAGTATTTT. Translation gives CASSQVLSKGTDTQYF.

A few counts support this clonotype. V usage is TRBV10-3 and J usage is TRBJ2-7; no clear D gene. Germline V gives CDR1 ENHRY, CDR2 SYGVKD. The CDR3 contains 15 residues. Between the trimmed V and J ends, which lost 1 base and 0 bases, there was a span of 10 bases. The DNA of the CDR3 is TGTGCCATCAGTGAGTTTGACTGGGGCTCCTACGAGCAGTACTTC. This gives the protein CAISEFDWGSYEQYF.

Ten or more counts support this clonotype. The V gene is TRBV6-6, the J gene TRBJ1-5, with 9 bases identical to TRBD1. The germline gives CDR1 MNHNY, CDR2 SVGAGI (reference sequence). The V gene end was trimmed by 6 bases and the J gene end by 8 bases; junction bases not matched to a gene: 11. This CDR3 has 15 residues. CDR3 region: CASRPRTGDGEPQHF. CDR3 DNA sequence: TGTGCCAGCAGGCCACGGACAGGGGACGGGGAGCCCCAGCATTTT.

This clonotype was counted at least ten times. The CDR3 bases are TGTGCCAGCTGGACTGATAGCAATCAGCCCCAGCATTTT. Residues: CASWTDSNQPQHF. The rearrangement links TRBV2 to TRBJ1-5; D uncertain. V was clipped by 8 bases and J by 0 bases, with 8 bases between them. CDR1 and CDR2 from the germline V gene are SNHLY and FYNNEI. The CDR3 runs to 13 residues.

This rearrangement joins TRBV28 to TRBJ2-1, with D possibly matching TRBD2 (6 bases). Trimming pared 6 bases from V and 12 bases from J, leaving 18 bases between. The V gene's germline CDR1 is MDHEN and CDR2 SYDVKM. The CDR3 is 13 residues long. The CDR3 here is CASSPRDSTMQFF. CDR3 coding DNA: TGTGCCAGCAGCCCCCGGGACTCTACGATGCAGTTCTTC.

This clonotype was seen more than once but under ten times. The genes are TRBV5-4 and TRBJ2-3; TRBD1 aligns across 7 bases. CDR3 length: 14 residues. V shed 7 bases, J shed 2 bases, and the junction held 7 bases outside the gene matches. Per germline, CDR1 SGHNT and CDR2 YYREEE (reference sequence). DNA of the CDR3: TGTGCCAGCTCCCACAGGGGCCCCACAGATACGCAGTATTTT. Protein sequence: CASSHRGPTDTQYF.

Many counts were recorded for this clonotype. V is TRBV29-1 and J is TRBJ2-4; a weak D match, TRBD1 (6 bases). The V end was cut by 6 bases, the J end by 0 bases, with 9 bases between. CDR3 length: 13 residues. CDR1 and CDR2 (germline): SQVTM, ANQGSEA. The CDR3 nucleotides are TGCAGCGTGGGACAATTAGCCAAAAACATTCAGTACTTC. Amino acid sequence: CSVGQLAKNIQYF.

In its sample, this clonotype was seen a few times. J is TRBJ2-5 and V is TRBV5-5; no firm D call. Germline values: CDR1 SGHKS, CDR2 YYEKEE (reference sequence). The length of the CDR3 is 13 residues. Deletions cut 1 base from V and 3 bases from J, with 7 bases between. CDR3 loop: CASSLSFKETQYF. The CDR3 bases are TGTGCCAGCAGCTTGTCCTTTAAAGAGACCCAGTACTTC.

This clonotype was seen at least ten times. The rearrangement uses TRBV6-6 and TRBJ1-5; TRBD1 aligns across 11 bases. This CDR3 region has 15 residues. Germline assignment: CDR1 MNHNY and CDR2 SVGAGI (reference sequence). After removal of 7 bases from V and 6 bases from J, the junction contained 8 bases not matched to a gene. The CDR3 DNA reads TGTGCCAGCAACGGACAGGGGGCGCGGAGTCAGCCCCAGCATTTT. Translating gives CASNGQGARSQPQHF.

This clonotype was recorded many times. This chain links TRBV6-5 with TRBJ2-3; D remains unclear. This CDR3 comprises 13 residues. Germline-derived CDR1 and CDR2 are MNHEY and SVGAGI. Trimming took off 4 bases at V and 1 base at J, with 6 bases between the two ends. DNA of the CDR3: TGTGCCAGCAGTTCATGGGGCACAGATACGCAGTATTTT. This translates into CASSSWGTDTQYF.